This T cell receptor beta chain was sequenced for a study of identical twins. Unique molecular identifiers were in the cDNA, with template-switch universal primer binding. TCRdb used MiXCR to reprocess the 5' RACE reads, holding one entry per CDR3 protein. The profile shows hundreds of thousands of distinct CDR3 sequences, 8.5% to 9.5% of them singletons. Healthy Caucasian donors formed the entire cohort. Study results and caveats: Because invariant MAIT and iNKT cells could be present, zero-insertion analyses could be partly confounded. Models underpredicted monozygotic twin sharing of out-of-frame TCR alpha.

To note about this clonotype: Its antigen is still unknown.

This sample also appeared in a second study, on yellow fever vaccine responses in identical twins.

The origin of this receptor is a woman aged 18-30 years in good health. Sequenced sample: PBMCs.

CDR3 coding DNA: TGCAGCGTTGTCTCGGGAGCGGGAGCCATAACAGATACGCAGTATTTT. Protein sequence: CSVVSGAGAITDTQYF. The gene calls are TRBV29-1 and TRBJ2-3; 8 nucleotides agree with TRBD2. Germline V lookup: CDR1 SQVTM, CDR2 ANQGSEA. The CDR3 is 16 amino acids. The J segment lost 3 bases and the V segment lost 4 bases, leaving 12 bases of the junction unmatched.